This T cell receptor (beta chain) is drawn from a study of blood T cell repertoires in COVID-19. Whole-study context: The study drew acute and convalescent COVID-19 samples from the United States, Italy and Spain. From T cells, B-cell-depleted T cells, or PBMCs came the material, which was cDNA or gDNA.

Germline CDR1 and CDR2: MGHRA and YSYEKL. V shed 4 bases and J 5 bases; nucleotides not matched to a gene: 8. This CDR3 region has 18 residues. Authors' analysis steps: Quantification of nucleated cells was approximated via reference gene primer amplification. The repertoire was sequenced with immunoSEQ multiplex PCR; TCRdb's copy has only in-frame clones and lacks some. That table furnishes V, J and clone size, whereas the DNA furnished D and trimming. The sample has tens of thousands of clones; 84% are singletons. The TCR comes from a man aged 50 or older with acute or convalescent COVID-19. The sequenced material came from peripheral blood. The rearrangement links TRBV4-1 to TRBJ2-2, with 15 bases aligning to TRBD2. CDR3: CASSPRTSGGALTGELFF. CDR3 in DNA: TGCGCCAGCAGCCCCCGGACTAGCGGGGGGGCCCTGACCGGGGAGCTGTTTTTT.